The clone carrying this TCR beta chain was observed many times. Antigen: not known. The germline V gene encodes CDR1 SGHTA and CDR2 FQGNSA. There are 14 residues in the CDR3. V lost 8 bases and J lost 4, with 17 bases in between. The source material, RNA transcripts, was used to amplify TCR beta CDR3 regions. In the first-round RT-PCR of the TCR CDR3, the HTBI primer set was used. TCRdb re-called the multiplex PCR reads with MiXCR, one entry per CDR3 protein. The sample consists of roughly 750,000 distinct CDR3 sequences, around 17% of them appearing once. Patients aged 18 to 65 with hyperthyroidism were newly diagnosed, with duration under 2 months. Diagnoses used clinical symptoms, serum thyroxine and TRAb, thyroid ultrasound and orbital computed tomography. About 10 ml of fresh peripheral blood supplied the PBMCs. The data were taken from a study of T cells in Graves' hyperthyroidism and ophthalmopathy. Findings and caveats of the study: Researchers report that a 13 V-J model separated ophthalmopathy from stable hyperthyroidism.

The chain carries TRBV7-2 and TRBJ2-5; a weak D match, TRBD2 (6 bases). Sequencing used blood. The TCR sequence derives from a man between 18 and 29 years old with Graves' hyperthyroidism. The CDR3 region is CASRAGGRRETQYF. The CDR3 DNA reads as TGTGCCAGCCGGGCCGGAGGGCGTCGAGAGACCCAGTACTTC.